These 26 T cell receptor beta chains were all obtained from the same sample, sequenced in a study of T cells in Graves' hyperthyroidism and ophthalmopathy (dated by TCRdb to about 2019). The library came from multiplex PCR. The instrument given in TCRdb is Illumina HiSeq 2000. Amplification of TCR beta CDR3 regions was carried out from RNA transcripts. The first round of RT-PCR for the TCR CDR3 was performed with the HTBI primer set and the Qiagen OneStep RT-PCR kit. TCRdb reprocessing: public reads trimmed at Q25 with fastp, clones called with MiXCR, in-frame beta chains kept. Each entry merges the rows of one CDR3 protein and shows their most common DNA and genes. The sample includes around 180,000 distinct CDR3 sequences, with about 15% observed a single time. Around 27% of the sample rests with the top ten. Sample: blood. The receptors come from a woman aged 45 to 65 with Graves' hyperthyroidism.

This clonotype was found many times. The chain has TRBV2 and TRBJ2-7, with D maybe TRBD2 (5 bases). V was clipped by 7 bases and J by 4 bases, with 8 bases between them. This CDR3 region has 11 residues. Germline V CDR1 and CDR2: SNHLY, FYNNEI. The CDR3 is CASTEAYEQYF. CDR3 DNA: TGTGCCAGCACGGAGGCTTACGAGCAGTACTTC.

This chain connects TRBV7-2 to TRBJ1-4; weak D call: TRBD1 (5 bases). V was trimmed by 3 bases and J by 0 bases, leaving 8 bases between them. This CDR3 is 15 amino acids long. Germline CDR1 is SGHTA and CDR2 is FQGNSA. CDR3 loop: CASSFGHTTNEKLFF. The DNA for the CDR3 is TGTGCCAGCAGCTTCGGACACACAACTAATGAAAAACTGTTTTTT.

In this sample, this clonotype turned up many times. The V call is TRBV6-1, the J call TRBJ1-1; 7 positions agree with TRBD1. This CDR3 is built from 15 residues. Unmatched junction bases numbered 14, after V lost 8 bases and J lost 5 bases. Germline V CDR1 and CDR2: MNHNS, SASEGT. This CDR3 is CASSRLTSGGTEAFF. In DNA form, the CDR3 reads TGTGCCAGCTCTCGCCTTACTTCAGGGGGGACTGAAGCTTTCTTT.

The sample holds many counts of this clonotype. The chain links TRBV19 to TRBJ2-2, with a possible D match to TRBD1 (6 bases). The CDR3 runs 12 residues. Germline V CDR1 and CDR2: LNHDA, SQIVND (reference sequence). V was pared by 11 bases and J by 5 bases, with 12 bases between. CDR3 coding DNA: TGTGCCCTCAACAGGGAGACCGGGGAGCTGTTTTTT. This translates into CALNRETGELFF.

V gene TRBV7-9 combines with J gene TRBJ2-1, with D maybe TRBD2 (6 bases). The germline gives CDR1 SEHNR, CDR2 FQNEAQ (reference sequence). Trimming took off 5 bases at V and 4 bases at J, with 24 bases between the two ends. The CDR3 has 18 residues. The CDR3 nucleotides read TGTGCCAGCAGCCCCTTGATGGGAGGACACCTGGCGTACAATGAGCAGTTCTTC. Translating it yields CASSPLMGGHLAYNEQFF. Complete variable domain (other parts from reference TRBV7-9 and TRBJ2-1): DTGVSQNPRHKITKRGQNVTFRCDPISEHNRLYWYRQTLGQGPEFLTYFQNEAQLEKSRLLSDRFSAERPKGSFSTLEIQRTEQGDSAMYLCASSPLMGGHLAYNEQFFGPGTRLTVL.

This clonotype was seen ten or more times. This chain uses TRBV5-1 with TRBJ1-1, with D unclear. CDR1 and CDR2 (germline): SGHRS, YFSETQ. This CDR3 comprises 13 residues. V was trimmed by 4 bases and J by 5 bases, leaving 12 bases between them. CDR3 amino acids: CASSLGIGTEAFF. CDR3 DNA sequence: TGCGCCAGCAGCCTGGGGATAGGGACTGAAGCTTTCTTT.

The chain is built from TRBV20-1 and TRBJ2-7, with unresolved D. Germline assignment: CDR1 DFQATT and CDR2 SNEGSKA (reference sequence). V was shortened by 6 bases and J by 2 bases, with 11 bases between the two germline ends. This CDR3 has 12 amino acids. CDR3 residues: CSAPAEAYEQYF. CDR3 coding DNA: TGCAGTGCCCCGGCGGAAGCCTACGAGCAGTACTTC.

In this sample, this clonotype turned up many times. The V call is TRBV24-1, the J call TRBJ1-2, with 8 bases that match TRBD1. This CDR3 spans 11 amino acids. Germline lookup yields CDR1 KGHDR and CDR2 SFDVKD. J gave up 7 bases and V 9 bases, and 3 bases lay outside the gene matches. The CDR3, as DNA: TGTGCCACCGGGACAGGTCTTGGCTACACCTTC. Its translation is CATGTGLGYTF.

The sample holds many counts of this clonotype. V usage is TRBV16 and J usage is TRBJ2-1; 8 bases align to TRBD2. The CDR3 spans 16 residues. With 0 bases clipped from V and 8 bases from J, the junction kept 9 bases outside the gene matches. CDR1 is KGHSY, CDR2 FQNENV, per germline. CDR3 in DNA: TGTGCCAGCAGCCAATCGGGGCCCGGGGGGGCCCATGAGCAGTTCTTC. It codes for CASSQSGPGGAHEQFF. The full variable domain, completed using reference TRBV16 and TRBJ2-1, is GEEVAQTPKHLVRGEGQKAKLYCAPIKGHSYVFWYQQVLKNEFKFLISFQNENVFDETGMPKERFSAKCLPNSPCSLEIQATKLEDSAVYFCASSQSGPGGAHEQFFGPGTRLTVL.

In regard to this clonotype: Being one base from a much bigger clone, this may be a read error. V usage is TRBV5-5 and J usage is TRBJ2-7; 10 bases agree with TRBD2. This CDR3 spans 17 amino acids. Germline V CDR1 and CDR2: SGHKS, YYEKEE (reference sequence). Germline trimming cut 4 bases from V and 1 base from J; bases unmatched to any gene: 11. The CDR3, as DNA: TGTGCCAGCAGCCCCGCAATCGCTAGCGGGGGATCCTACGAGCAGTACTTC. Residues: CASSPAIASGGSYEQYF.

This chain connects TRBV4-1 to TRBJ2-5, with D hard to call. Germline CDR1 and CDR2: MGHRA and YSYEKL. Trimming took 1 base from V and 3 from J, leaving 12 bases between them. The CDR3 contains 15 residues. The CDR3 protein is CASSQGRIFEETQYF. CDR3 DNA sequence: TGCGCCAGCAGCCAAGGCCGAATATTTGAAGAGACCCAGTACTTC.

This clonotype appeared many times. This sequence joins TRBV3-1 and TRBJ2-3; no clear D gene. The germline gives CDR1 LGHDT, CDR2 YNNKEL (reference sequence). V dropped 3 bases and J dropped 5 bases, with 9 bases sitting between them. The CDR3 has 13 residues. The DNA for the CDR3 is TGTGCCAGCAGCCATTCCAGAGGAGATACGCAGTATTTT. The encoded protein is CASSHSRGDTQYF.

The V gene is TRBV5-1, the J gene TRBJ2-1, with 12 bases fitting TRBD2. The junction had 6 bases not matched to a gene; V was cut back by 3 bases and J by 2 bases. This CDR3 is 17 amino acids long. CDR1 SGHRS and CDR2 YFSETQ come from the germline V gene. The CDR3 sequence: CASSYTLAGGPYNEQFF. In DNA, the CDR3 is TGCGCCAGCAGCTATACTCTAGCGGGGGGGCCCTACAATGAGCAGTTCTTC.

The V and J genes are TRBV28 and TRBJ2-2, with TRBD2 matching 9 bases. From germline, CDR1 is MDHEN and CDR2 SYDVKM. The CDR3 runs 16 residues. V gave up 5 bases and J gave up 4 bases; unmatched junction bases: 8. CDR3 sequence (DNA): TGTGCCAGCAGTGTTTTAGCGGGAGCTGGCACCGGGGAGCTGTTTTTT. It specifies CASSVLAGAGTGELFF.

This clonotype was counted many times. The V call is TRBV6-1, the J call TRBJ2-1; TRBD2 aligns across 7 bases. The CDR3 runs 16 residues. The V gene's germline CDR1 is MNHNS and CDR2 SASEGT. V dropped 6 bases and J dropped 0; count of bases not matched to a gene: 8. In DNA, the CDR3 is TGTGCCAGCAGGATGGACGGGGGGAGCTCCTACAATGAGCAGTTCTTC. Its translation: CASRMDGGSSYNEQFF.

This clonotype has ten or more counts. J is TRBJ1-2 and V is TRBV5-1; the D gene is possibly TRBD1 (6 bases). This CDR3 comprises 14 residues. Germline assignment: CDR1 SGHRS and CDR2 YFSETQ. Trimming took 3 bases from V and 2 from J, leaving 11 bases between them. The chain's CDR3 is CASSSLQGNYGYTF. As DNA, the CDR3 is TGCGCCAGCAGCTCATTACAGGGCAACTATGGCTACACCTTC.

This clonotype showed up just a few times. At one end, the junction sequence differs from germline, possibly due to a read error. The chain combines TRBV7-7 with TRBJ2-7; D is perhaps TRBD1 (6 bases). Germline CDR1 and CDR2: SSHAT and FNYEAQ (reference sequence). The CDR3 contains 13 residues. DNA of the CDR3: TGTGCTAGCAGCCAAGGGGGTTCGAGAGAGCAGTACTTC. Translating it yields CASSQGGSREQYF. Variable domain in full (rest from reference TRBV7-7 and TRBJ2-7): GAGVSQSPRYKVTKRGQDVTLRCDPISSHATLYWYQQALGQGPEFLTYFNYEAQPDKSGLPSDRFSAERPEGSISTLTIQRTEQRDSAMYRCASSQGGSREQYFGPGTRLTVT.

This clonotype was detected ten times or more. The chain carries TRBV6-1 and TRBJ1-2; D remains ambiguous. The CDR3 runs to 15 residues. CDR1 and CDR2 (germline): MNHNS, SASEGT. Trimming left V 2 bases short and J 0 bases short, with 10 bases between. This CDR3 reads CASSEWVGANYGYTF. The DNA of the CDR3 is TGTGCCAGCAGTGAATGGGTCGGAGCTAACTATGGCTACACCTTC.

This clonotype came up many times. The chain has TRBV2 and TRBJ1-5, with 8 bases that match TRBD1. With V trimmed by 6 bases and J by 3 bases, 4 bases remained unmatched. The CDR3 has 14 residues. Germline V gene sequence: CDR1 SNHLY, CDR2 FYNNEI. The CDR3, as DNA: TGTGCCAGCAGCCCCAGGGGGCTCAATCAGCCCCAGCATTTT. This translates into CASSPRGLNQPQHF.

The gene calls are TRBV12-3 or TRBV12-4 and TRBJ1-1; 7 positions match TRBD1. V shed 6 bases, J shed 9 bases, and the junction held 13 bases outside the gene matches. The CDR3 runs to 14 residues. Written as DNA, the CDR3 is TGTGCCAGCAGGCAGGACGCAGGGGGGAGAAAAGCTTTCTTT. Protein sequence: CASRQDAGGRKAFF.

This clonotype appeared many times. This chain joins TRBV25-1 and TRBJ1-1; 8 positions match TRBD1. The CDR3 runs 17 residues. The germline CDR1 and CDR2 sequences are MGHDK and SYGVNS. V lost 6 bases, J lost 1 base, and 13 bases stayed unmatched. The CDR3, as DNA: TGTGCCAGCAGATTACGCAACCGGGACAGGCCGAACACTGAAGCTTTCTTT. Amino acid sequence: CASRLRNRDRPNTEAFF.

The chain carries TRBV6-2 or TRBV6-3 and TRBJ2-3, with TRBD2 as a possible D gene (5 bases). Trimming removed 3 bases at V and 5 bases at J, with 6 bases between. This CDR3 region has 12 residues. Germline values: CDR1 MNHEY, CDR2 SVGEGT. CDR3 amino acids: CASSYEGDTQYF. The CDR3 DNA is TGTGCCAGCAGTTATGAGGGAGATACGCAGTATTTT.

J is TRBJ2-1 and V is TRBV28; 11 bases are a match to TRBD2. J lost 2 bases, V lost 4 bases, and 4 bases had no gene match. Germline CDR1 reads MDHEN; CDR2 reads SYDVKM. The CDR3 totals 16 residues. CDR3 amino acids: CASSSASGRTYNEQFF. The DNA of the CDR3 is TGTGCCAGCAGTTCGGCTAGCGGGAGGACCTACAATGAGCAGTTCTTC.

This clonotype appeared many times. This sequence joins TRBV6-1 and TRBJ2-2, with 14 bases lining up with TRBD2. The germline V gene has CDR1 MNHNS and CDR2 SASEGT. The CDR3 runs to 15 residues. J was trimmed by 6 bases and V by 5 bases; bases with no gene match: 2. The DNA for the CDR3 is TGTGCCAGCAGTTCGGGACTAGCGGGGGCCGGGGAGCTGTTTTTT. This codes for CASSSGLAGAGELFF.

The chain couples TRBV2 to TRBJ2-1; 12 bases map to TRBD2. Germline lookup yields CDR1 SNHLY and CDR2 FYNNEI. The CDR3 consists of 14 residues. Trimming removed 4 bases from V and 8 bases from J; junction bases left unmatched: 3. This CDR3 reads CASSGLAGVDEQFF. CDR3 in DNA: TGTGCCAGCAGTGGACTAGCGGGAGTCGATGAGCAGTTCTTC.

This chain connects TRBV19 to TRBJ2-5, with 9 positions matching TRBD2. This CDR3 spans 16 amino acids. V shed 5 bases, J shed 3 bases, and the junction held 10 bases outside the gene matches. The germline gives CDR1 LNHDA, CDR2 SQIVND (reference sequence). The CDR3 region is CASSLSGTSRKETQYF. Here the CDR3 DNA reads TGTGCCAGTAGTTTATCCGGGACTAGCAGGAAAGAGACCCAGTACTTC.